Listed below are T cell receptor beta chains from one sample, sequenced in a study of blood T cell repertoires in COVID-19. Assay used: immunoSEQ multiplex PCR; TCRdb lists only in-frame clones, some missing. The table includes a few hundred thousand clones, about 90% detected once. Sequenced: PBMCs or T cells enriched from blood (not recorded which). These receptors all come from a woman aged 18-29 years with acute COVID-19. Each CDR3 is given with its conserved first and last residue. A D gene is named only where the DNA matches it firmly. Clone size, where shown, is once, few, many, or a class for clones that have expanded.

.,TRBJ2-1,TRBV19,.,CASRPRDSYNEQFF,TGTGCCAGTAGGCCGAGGGACTCCTACAATGAGCAGTTCTTC
.,TRBJ1-2,TRBV5-1,once,CASSLGGRTRENYGYTF,TGCGCCAGCAGCTTGGGGGGCAGGACCAGAGAAAACTATGGCTACACCTTC
.,TRBJ1-5,TRBV3-1/TRBV3-2,.,CASSPRDSNQPQHF,TGTGCCAGCAGCCCCCGAGATAGCAATCAGCCCCAGCATTTT
TRBD1,TRBJ1-2,TRBV2,once,CASSEASWTGVSTNYGYTF,TGTGCCAGCAGTGAAGCGTCCTGGACAGGGGTCTCGACCAACTATGGCTACACCTTC
TRBD2,TRBJ2-7,TRBV19,.,CASSISRASGSSEQYF,TGTGCCAGTAGTATCTCGAGGGCTAGCGGGAGTAGCGAGCAGTACTTC
.,TRBJ1-3,TRBV28,.,CASSTQGNSGNTIYF,TGTGCCAGCAGTACCCAGGGGAATTCTGGAAACACCATATATTTT
TRBD1,TRBJ1-6,TRBV28,once,CASSYHGTGEGSPLHF,TGTGCCAGCAGTTACCACGGGACAGGGGAGGGTTCACCCCTCCACTTT
.,TRBJ1-1,TRBV10-3,.,CAISSWDMNTEAFF,TGTGCCATCAGTTCCTGGGACATGAACACTGAAGCTTTCTTT
TRBD2,TRBJ2-3,TRBV4-1,.,CASSQVKRLATPSSRDTQYF,TGCGCCAGCAGCCAAGTGAAGCGACTAGCGACACCATCCTCTCGGGATACGCAGTATTTT
TRBD1,TRBJ1-2,TRBV27,.,CASSLSTGGYGYTF,TGTGCCAGCAGTTTATCGACAGGGGGCTATGGCTACACCTTC
.,TRBJ2-7,TRBV7-9,.,CASSLAGISAYEQYF,TGTGCCAGCAGCTTAGCCGGGATTTCGGCCTACGAGCAGTACTTC
TRBD1,TRBJ1-5,TRBV24-1,few,CATSEAGGQGYDQPQHF,TGTGCCACCAGTGAGGCTGGGGGACAGGGATACGATCAGCCCCAGCATTTT
TRBD2,TRBJ2-1,TRBV7-3,.,CASSPFRTSGNEQFF,TGTGCCAGCAGCCCCTTCCGGACTAGCGGAAATGAGCAGTTCTTC
TRBD1,TRBJ1-1,TRBV6-6,.,CASSRPNFGQGIWAFF,TGTGCCAGCAGTCGCCCGAACTTTGGACAGGGGATATGGGCTTTCTTT
.,TRBJ2-2,TRBV5-4,.,CASRIRGDTGELFF,TGTGCCAGCAGGATCAGGGGAGACACCGGGGAGCTGTTTTTT
TRBD1,TRBJ2-3,TRBV27,.,CASTQGQGVTDTQYF,TGTGCCAGCACCCAGGGACAGGGAGTTACGGATACGCAGTATTTT
.,TRBJ1-3,TRBV6-5,.,CASSYLGGGSGNTIYF,TGTGCCAGCAGTTACTTGGGAGGCGGCTCTGGAAACACCATATATTTT
TRBD1,TRBJ1-2,TRBV5-6,.,CASSLADRDYGYTF,TGTGCCAGCAGCTTGGCCGACAGGGACTATGGCTACACCTTC
TRBD1,TRBJ1-5,TRBV12-3/TRBV12-4,.,CASRIRGRPQHF,TGTGCCAGCAGGATCAGGGGGAGGCCCCAGCATTTT
.,TRBJ1-1,TRBV19,.,CASSIDAGKTMNTEAFF,TGTGCCAGTAGTATAGACGCGGGGAAAACCATGAACACTGAAGCTTTCTTT
TRBD2,TRBJ2-3,TRBV20-1,.,CSASQLAGGTDTQYF,TGCAGTGCTAGTCAACTAGCGGGAGGCACAGATACGCAGTATTTT
TRBD1,TRBJ1-5,TRBV28,.,CASSTRQGFNQPQHF,TGTGCCAGCAGTACTCGACAGGGCTTCAATCAGCCCCAGCATTTT
.,TRBJ2-7,TRBV6-5,.,CASSLLYEQYF,TGTGCCAGCAGTTTACTCTACGAGCAGTACTTC
TRBD2,TRBJ2-7,TRBV10-3,.,CAISDLSGRDYEQYF,TGTGCCATCAGTGACCTTAGCGGGAGGGACTACGAGCAGTACTTC
TRBD2,TRBJ2-7,TRBV7-8,.,CASSSWTSGINEQYF,TGTGCCAGCAGCTCCTGGACTAGCGGGATCAACGAGCAGTACTTC
TRBD2,TRBJ2-1,TRBV24-1,.,CATSSTSGYYNEQFF,TGTGCCACCAGTTCAACTAGCGGATACTACAATGAGCAGTTCTTC
.,TRBJ2-1,TRBV7-9,.,CASSLSLVFGGKVNEQFF,TGTGCCAGCAGCTTATCACTCGTCTTCGGCGGGAAGGTCAATGAGCAGTTCTTC
.,TRBJ1-1,TRBV28,.,CASSLPGYTEAFF,TGTGCCAGCAGTTTACCGGGTTACACTGAAGCTTTCTTT
.,TRBJ1-3,TRBV28,.,CASSLRVLGNTIYF,TGTGCCAGCAGTTTACGAGTTCTTGGAAACACCATATATTTT
.,TRBJ1-5,TRBV28,.,CASSLAFVRGGGSNQPQHF,TGTGCCAGCAGTTTAGCCTTTGTGAGGGGAGGAGGGAGCAATCAGCCCCAGCATTTT
TRBD1,TRBJ1-1,TRBV5-1,.,CASSTGQALWAEAFF,TGCGCCAGCAGCACGGGACAGGCTCTTTGGGCTGAAGCTTTCTTT
.,TRBJ1-4,TRBV10-3,once,CAISESREKLFF,TGTGCCATCAGTGAGTCGAGAGAAAAACTGTTTTTT
TRBD2,TRBJ2-7,TRBV5-1,.,CASSWPLAGGHDEQYF,TGCGCCAGCAGCTGGCCGTTAGCGGGAGGGCACGACGAGCAGTACTTC
TRBD1,TRBJ2-1,TRBV7-2,.,CASSLLQGVTSYNEQFF,TGTGCCAGCAGCCTACTACAGGGGGTCACCTCCTACAATGAGCAGTTCTTC
.,TRBJ2-7,TRBV27,.,CASSPGGVNVYEQYF,TGTGCCAGCAGCCCCGGCGGGGTAAATGTCTACGAGCAGTACTTC
TRBD2,TRBJ2-2,TRBV28,.,CASSLGAGGPANTGELFF,TGTGCCAGCAGTTTAGGAGCGGGAGGACCCGCGAACACCGGGGAGCTGTTTTTT
TRBD2,TRBJ2-7,TRBV7-2,once,CASSLSRTGTSGRGYEQYF,TGTGCCAGCAGCTTAAGCCGAACCGGGACTAGCGGGAGGGGGTACGAGCAGTACTTC
TRBD2,TRBJ2-4,TRBV29-1,.,CSVVHPTWRGSIQYF,TGCAGCGTTGTTCACCCCACTTGGCGGGGGAGCATTCAGTACTTC
.,TRBJ1-5,TRBV2,.,CATGGEMDQPQHF,TGTGCCACCGGGGGGGAAATGGATCAGCCCCAGCATTTT
TRBD2,TRBJ2-2,TRBV27,.,CASSFPGGGELFF,TGTGCCAGCAGTTTTCCGGGAGGCGGGGAGCTGTTTTTT
TRBD1,TRBJ2-7,TRBV27,.,CASSPTGFPSYEQYF,TGTGCCAGCAGTCCGACAGGGTTCCCCTCCTACGAGCAGTACTTC
.,TRBJ1-5,TRBV5-1,.,CASSLSLGAPQHF,TGCGCCAGCAGCTTGTCCTTGGGGGCGCCCCAGCATTTT
.,TRBJ1-5,TRBV6-1,.,CASSEAGGEGQPQHF,TGTGCCAGCAGTGAGGCTGGAGGGGAAGGGCAGCCCCAGCATTTT
TRBD1,TRBJ1-1,TRBV18,few,CASSPEGGMNTEAFF,TGTGCCAGCTCACCAGAAGGGGGCATGAACACTGAAGCTTTCTTT
.,TRBJ1-1,TRBV28,.,CASRRTEAFF,TGTGCCAGCAGGCGGACTGAAGCTTTCTTT
TRBD2,TRBJ2-7,TRBV28,.,CASSHGLALTYEQYF,TGTGCCAGCAGCCACGGACTAGCGCTAACCTACGAGCAGTACTTC
.,TRBJ2-5,TRBV27,.,CASSSAANLTQYF,TGTGCCAGCAGTTCCGCGGCAAACCTGACCCAGTACTTC
.,TRBJ2-7,TRBV6-5,.,CASTVLGGSYEQYF,TGTGCCAGCACGGTTCTGGGGGGATCCTACGAGCAGTACTTC
TRBD2,TRBJ2-7,TRBV7-2,.,CASIEASGYYEQYF,TGTGCCAGCATAGAGGCTAGCGGATACTACGAGCAGTACTTC
TRBD2,TRBJ2-5,TRBV7-2,.,CASSPAGLAGGMTQYF,TGTGCCAGCAGCCCCGCGGGACTAGCGGGAGGAATGACCCAGTACTTC
TRBD1,TRBJ2-1,TRBV24-1,.,CATSPRQGSYNEQFF,TGTGCCACCAGTCCAAGACAGGGGTCCTACAATGAGCAGTTCTTC
TRBD1,TRBJ1-5,TRBV15,.,CATSRENRGNQPQHF,TGTGCCACCAGCAGGGAAAACAGGGGAAATCAGCCCCAGCATTTT
.,TRBJ2-2,TRBV5-1,.,CASSPGTNTGELFF,TGCGCCAGCAGCCCAGGGACGAACACCGGGGAGCTGTTTTTT
TRBD2,TRBJ2-7,TRBV10-3,.,CAIRGTSGSIYEQYF,TGTGCCATCAGGGGGACTAGCGGGAGTATCTACGAGCAGTACTTC
.,TRBJ1-6,TRBV7-9,.,CASSIGPSPLHF,TGTGCCAGCAGCATTGGCCCATCACCCCTCCACTTT
TRBD1,TRBJ1-1,TRBV29-1,.,CSVHDRGNTEAFF,TGCAGCGTCCACGACAGGGGAAACACTGAAGCTTTCTTT
.,TRBJ2-1,TRBV19,.,CASSIVAGNEQFF,TGTGCCAGTAGTATAGTGGCGGGCAATGAGCAGTTCTTC
.,TRBJ2-2,TRBV7-9,.,CASSPTQGYTGELFF,TGTGCCAGCAGCCCGACACAGGGTTACACCGGGGAGCTGTTTTTT
.,TRBJ1-2,TRBV30,once,CAWTSSGNGGYTF,TGTGCCTGGACCTCTTCCGGGAATGGTGGCTACACCTTC